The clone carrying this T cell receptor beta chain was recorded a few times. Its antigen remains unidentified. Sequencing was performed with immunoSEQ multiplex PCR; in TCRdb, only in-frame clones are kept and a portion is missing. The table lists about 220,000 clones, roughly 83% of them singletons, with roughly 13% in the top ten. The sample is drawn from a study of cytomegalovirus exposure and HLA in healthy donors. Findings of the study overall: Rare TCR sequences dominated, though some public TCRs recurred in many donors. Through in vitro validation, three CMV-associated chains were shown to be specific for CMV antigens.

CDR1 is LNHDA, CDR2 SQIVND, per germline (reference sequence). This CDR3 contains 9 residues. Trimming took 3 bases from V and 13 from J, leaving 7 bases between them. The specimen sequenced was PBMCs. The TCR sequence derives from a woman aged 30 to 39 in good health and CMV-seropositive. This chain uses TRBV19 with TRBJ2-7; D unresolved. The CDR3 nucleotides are TGTGCCAGTAGTATTTCTGTTTACTTC. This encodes CASSISVYF.